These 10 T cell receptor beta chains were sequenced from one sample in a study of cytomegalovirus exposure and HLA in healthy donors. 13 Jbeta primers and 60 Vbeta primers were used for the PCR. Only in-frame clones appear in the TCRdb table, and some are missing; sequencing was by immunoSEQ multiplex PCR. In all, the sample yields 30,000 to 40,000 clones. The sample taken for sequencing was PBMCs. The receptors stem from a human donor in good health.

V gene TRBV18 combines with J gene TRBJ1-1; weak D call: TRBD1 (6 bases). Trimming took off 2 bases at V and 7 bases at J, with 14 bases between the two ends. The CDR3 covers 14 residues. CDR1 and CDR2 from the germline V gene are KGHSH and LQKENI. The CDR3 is CASSPGTRRNEAFF. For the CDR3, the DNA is TGTGCCAGCTCACCAGGGACACGACGTAATGAAGCTTTCTTT. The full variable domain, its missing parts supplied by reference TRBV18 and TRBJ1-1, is NAGVMQNPRHLVRRRGQEARLRCSPMKGHSHVYWYRQLPEEGLKFMVYLQKENIIDESGMPKERFSAEFPKEGPSILRIQQVVRGDSAAYFCASSPGTRRNEAFFGQGTRLTVV.

This CDR3 reads CASSPGINTEAFF. Here the CDR3 DNA reads TGTGCCAGCAGCCCGGGGATTAACACTGAAGCTTTCTTT. The chain links TRBV5-4 to TRBJ1-1; D gene ambiguous. The CDR3 length is 13 residues. Trimming shortened V by 4 bases and J by 2 bases, and 9 bases separated the two germline ends. Germline-derived CDR1 and CDR2 are SGHNT and YYREEE (reference sequence).

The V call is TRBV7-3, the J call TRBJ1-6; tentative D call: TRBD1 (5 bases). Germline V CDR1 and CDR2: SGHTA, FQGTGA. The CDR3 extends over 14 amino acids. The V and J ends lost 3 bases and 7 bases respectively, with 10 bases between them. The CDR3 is CASSLQGQNSPLHF. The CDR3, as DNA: TGTGCCAGCAGCTTGCAGGGTCAAAATTCACCCCTCCACTTT.

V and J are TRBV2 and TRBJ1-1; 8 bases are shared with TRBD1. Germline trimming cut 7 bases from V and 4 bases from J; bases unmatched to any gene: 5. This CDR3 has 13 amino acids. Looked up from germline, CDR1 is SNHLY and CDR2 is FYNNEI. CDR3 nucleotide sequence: TGTGCCAGCAAAGGACAGGGAGGCACTGAAGCTTTCTTT. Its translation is CASKGQGGTEAFF. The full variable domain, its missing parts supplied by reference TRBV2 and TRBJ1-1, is EPEVTQTPSHQVTQMGQEVILRCVPISNHLYFYWYRQILGQKVEFLVSFYNNEISEKSEIFDDQFSVERPDGSNFTLKIRSTKLEDSAMYFCASKGQGGTEAFFGQGTRLTVV.

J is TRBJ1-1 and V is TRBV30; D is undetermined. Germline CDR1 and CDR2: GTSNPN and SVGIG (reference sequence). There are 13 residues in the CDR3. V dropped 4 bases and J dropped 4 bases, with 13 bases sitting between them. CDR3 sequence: CAWTHNTGTEAFF. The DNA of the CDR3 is TGTGCCTGGACGCATAACACGGGCACTGAAGCTTTCTTT.

For the CDR3, the DNA is TGTGCCAGCAGCCCCCCAGGACTAGCGGGGGCCTATCCTAGCACAGATACGCAGTATTTT. Translated, it gives CASSPPGLAGAYPSTDTQYF. V and J are TRBV9 and TRBJ2-3, with 13 nucleotides matching TRBD2. This CDR3 is built from 20 residues. V was clipped by 4 bases and J by 0 bases; unmatched bases: 14. From germline, CDR1 is SGDLS and CDR2 YYNGEE.

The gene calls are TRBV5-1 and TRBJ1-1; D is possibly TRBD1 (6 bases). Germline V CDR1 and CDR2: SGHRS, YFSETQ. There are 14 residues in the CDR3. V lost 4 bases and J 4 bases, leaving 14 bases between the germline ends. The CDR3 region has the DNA TGCGCCAGCAGCGCCAGGGGAGACGGCACTGAAGCTTTCTTT. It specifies CASSARGDGTEAFF.

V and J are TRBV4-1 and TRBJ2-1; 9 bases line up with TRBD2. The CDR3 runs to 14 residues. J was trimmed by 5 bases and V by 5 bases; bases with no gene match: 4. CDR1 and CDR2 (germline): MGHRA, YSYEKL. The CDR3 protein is CASSNSGGDNEQFF. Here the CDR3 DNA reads TGCGCCAGCAGCAATAGCGGGGGAGACAATGAGCAGTTCTTC.

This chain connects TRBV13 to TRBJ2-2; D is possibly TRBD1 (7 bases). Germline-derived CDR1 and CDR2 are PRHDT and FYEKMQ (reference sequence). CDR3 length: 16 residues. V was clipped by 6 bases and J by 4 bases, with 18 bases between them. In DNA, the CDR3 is TGTGCCAGCAGGCCCCGACAGGGAGGCGTCACCGGGGAGCTGTTTTTT. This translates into CASRPRQGGVTGELFF.

The CDR3 DNA reads as TGTGCCAGCAGTGAAGGACACCTAGGAGACGTCGACACCGGGGAGCTGTTTTTT. Protein: CASSEGHLGDVDTGELFF. The V gene is TRBV7-4, the J gene TRBJ2-2; perhaps TRBD1 as D (5 bases). Germline CDR1 SGHVT, CDR2 SQSDAQ. The V end was cut by 6 bases, the J end by 3 bases, with 23 bases between. This CDR3 contains 18 residues.